Shown below are 31 T cell receptor beta chains from a single sample sequenced in a study of blood T cells in healthy people across ages. Sample-barcoded 5' priming and a J-beta primer mix drove a second PCR of 7 to 11 cycles. A single record per CDR3 protein comes from TCRdb applying MiXCR to the 5' RACE reads. The repertoire holds some 900,000 distinct CDR3 sequences, with around 46% as singletons. The source material was blood. The origin of the receptors is a man aged 25-45 years in good health.

This rearrangement joins TRBV27 to TRBJ1-2, with TRBD1 matching over 9 bases. Germline lookup yields CDR1 MNHEY and CDR2 SMNVEV (reference sequence). The CDR3 length is 13 residues. After removal of 5 bases from V and 7 bases from J, the junction contained 5 bases not matched to a gene. CDR3 nucleotides: TGTGCCAGCAGTCCACAGGGGGCCGGTGGCTACACCTTC. This encodes CASSPQGAGGYTF.

In its sample, this clonotype was seen many times. The chain carries TRBV29-1 and TRBJ2-7; D not resolved. Looked up from germline, CDR1 is SQVTM and CDR2 is ANQGSEA. The CDR3 is 11 residues long. The V end lost 4 bases, the J end lost 6 bases, and 10 bases lay between the germline ends. The CDR3 spells CSVGKSSEQYF. The CDR3 bases are TGCAGCGTTGGGAAGTCGTCCGAGCAGTACTTC.

The chain joins TRBV6-2 or TRBV6-3 to TRBJ1-1; unclear D gene. The V end was cut by 5 bases, the J end by 4 bases, with 14 bases between. From germline, CDR1 is MNHEY and CDR2 SVGEGT. CDR3 length: 14 amino acids. The CDR3 loop is CASSTRTEGTEAFF. CDR3 nucleotides: TGTGCCAGCAGTACACGGACGGAGGGCACTGAAGCTTTCTTT.

This clonotype was seen just once. This chain uses TRBV9 with TRBJ2-5; TRBD2 aligns across 10 bases. The trim removed 1 base at V and 0 bases at J, leaving 3 bases unmatched. The CDR3 is made up of 16 amino acids. Germline V lookup: CDR1 SGDLS, CDR2 YYNGEE. The chain's CDR3 is CASSVSGGVYQETQYF. CDR3 in DNA: TGTGCCAGCAGCGTAAGCGGGGGGGTGTACCAAGAGACCCAGTACTTC.

At least ten counts were recorded for this clonotype. The V gene is TRBV7-9, the J gene TRBJ2-7; TRBD2 aligns across 9 bases. Germline V lookup: CDR1 SEHNR, CDR2 FQNEAQ (reference sequence). V dropped 7 bases and J dropped 0; count of bases not matched to a gene: 7. The CDR3 has 15 residues. In DNA form, the CDR3 reads TGTGCCAGCACCGGTAGCGGGGGCAGCTCCTACGAGCAGTACTTC. Translation: CASTGSGGSSYEQYF.

V usage is TRBV9 and J usage is TRBJ2-3; 12 bases are a match to TRBD2. The germline gives CDR1 SGDLS, CDR2 YYNGEE. V shed 4 bases, J shed 5 bases, and the junction held 8 bases outside the gene matches. The CDR3 runs 16 residues. CDR3 in amino acids: CASSPRTSGEVDTQYF. Written as DNA, the CDR3 is TGTGCCAGCAGCCCACGGACTAGCGGGGAGGTAGATACGCAGTATTTT. Full variable domain (missing parts from reference TRBV9 and TRBJ2-3): DSGVTQTPKHLITATGQRVTLRCSPRSGDLSVYWYQQSLDQGLQFLIQYYNGEERAKGNILERFSAQQFPDLHSELNLSSLELGDSALYFCASSPRTSGEVDTQYFGPGTRLTVL.

The V and J genes are TRBV13 and TRBJ2-3, with 8 positions matching TRBD2. Trimming at V came to 6 bases and at J to 2 bases, leaving 16 bases not matched to a gene. CDR3 size: 18 residues. Germline-derived CDR1 and CDR2 are PRHDT and FYEKMQ (reference sequence). This chain's CDR3 is CASRPPAGDPRSTDTQYF. The CDR3 DNA is TGTGCCAGCAGGCCGCCAGCGGGGGACCCGAGATCCACAGATACGCAGTATTTT.

For the CDR3, the DNA is TGTGCCAGCAGCTTCCCCGGGACCCAAGCTTTCTTT. Protein product: CASSFPGTQAFF. The V call is TRBV7-2, the J call TRBJ1-1, with D possibly being TRBD1 (5 bases). CDR1 is SGHTA, CDR2 FQGNSA, per germline. The length of the CDR3 is 12 residues. The ends were cut back, 3 bases at V and 9 bases at J, with 11 bases in the middle.

The sample holds a few counts of this clonotype. The chain joins TRBV5-1 to TRBJ2-2; D is perhaps TRBD2 (5 bases). CDR3 length equals 15 residues. V was cut by 1 base and J by 4 bases, with 11 bases left in between. Germline V gene data show CDR1 as SGHRS and CDR2 as YFSETQ. DNA for the CDR3: TGCGCCAGCAGCTTGACGGGAAGCTTCACCGGGGAGCTGTTTTTT. Amino acids: CASSLTGSFTGELFF.

V is TRBV25-1 and J is TRBJ1-1, with 7 positions matching TRBD1. The ends lost 5 bases at V and 4 bases at J; junction bases unmatched: 4. This CDR3 region has 13 residues. Germline V gene lookup returns CDR1 MGHDK and CDR2 SYGVNS. In nucleotides, the CDR3 is TGTGCCAGCAGTAACGACAGGGTCACTGAAGCTTTCTTT. Amino acids: CASSNDRVTEAFF.

V gene TRBV15 combines with J gene TRBJ2-5; D gene ambiguous. Looked up from germline, CDR1 is LNHNV and CDR2 is YYDKDF (reference sequence). Trimming took off 4 bases at V and 3 bases at J, with 9 bases between the two ends. The CDR3 runs 13 residues. Here the CDR3 reads CATSKGFKETQYF. The CDR3 coding sequence is TGTGCCACCAGCAAGGGTTTCAAAGAGACCCAGTACTTC.

This sequence joins TRBV6-2 or TRBV6-3 and TRBJ1-5; 11 nucleotides match TRBD1. The CDR3 sequence is 19 residues long. V was pared by 2 bases and J by 9 bases, with 18 bases of the junction left unmatched. Per the germline V gene, CDR1 is MNHEY and CDR2 is SVGEGT. The CDR3 spells CASSYLSGQGDHWLAPQHF. The CDR3 DNA reads as TGTGCCAGCAGTTACCTTTCGGGACAGGGGGATCACTGGCTAGCGCCCCAGCATTTT.

The chain has TRBV7-2 and TRBJ2-4; possible D gene TRBD1, 5 bases. Looked up from germline, CDR1 is SGHTA and CDR2 is FQGNSA. The V and J ends lost 1 base and 8 bases respectively, with 12 bases between them. The CDR3 is 14 amino acids. The CDR3 loop reads CASSLVRDGHIQYF. The CDR3 DNA follows: TGTGCCAGCAGCTTAGTCAGGGATGGGCACATTCAGTACTTC.

This rearrangement joins TRBV29-1 to TRBJ2-4; D remains ambiguous. V was cut by 4 bases and J by 2 bases, with 12 bases left in between. In germline, CDR1 is SQVTM, CDR2 ANQGSEA. The CDR3 extends over 14 amino acids. CDR3 region: CSVGIGPPKNIQYF. DNA for the CDR3: TGCAGCGTTGGGATTGGGCCACCCAAAAACATTCAGTACTTC.

The rearrangement uses TRBV11-2 and TRBJ2-3; TRBD2 matches at 9 bases. V dropped 5 bases and J dropped 6; count of bases not matched to a gene: 12. Germline CDR1 is SGHAT and CDR2 is FQNNGV. The CDR3 loop spans 16 amino acids. CDR3 in amino acids: CASSLPGLAVRDTQYF. The CDR3 DNA sequence: TGTGCCAGCAGCCTACCGGGACTAGCAGTACGGGATACGCAGTATTTT.

This clonotype was seen only a few times. The chain employs TRBV6-5 and TRBJ2-1, with unresolved D. The CDR3 loop spans 15 amino acids. Germline CDR1 and CDR2: MNHEY and SVGAGI. The V end was cut by 6 bases, the J end by 7 bases, with 19 bases between. CDR3 sequence: CASRLTQDMGNEQFF. The CDR3 region has the DNA TGTGCCAGCAGATTGACCCAGGATATGGGTAATGAGCAGTTCTTC.

The chain joins TRBV6-1 to TRBJ2-3; 7 bases match TRBD1. CDR1 and CDR2 (germline): MNHNS, SASEGT. V lost 3 bases, J lost 4 bases, and 7 bases stayed unmatched. The CDR3 sequence is 15 residues long. The CDR3: CASSETQGQADTQYF. CDR3 coding DNA: TGTGCCAGCAGTGAGACACAGGGGCAGGCAGATACGCAGTATTTT.

CDR3: CASRTSTSYNEQYF. The CDR3 DNA reads TGCGCCAGCAGGACTAGCACCTCCTACAATGAGCAGTACTTC. The chain employs TRBV5-1 and TRBJ2-1, with 7 positions matching TRBD2. TRBJ2-7 matches the DNA end more closely, so the J call is doubtful. The germline gives CDR1 SGHRS, CDR2 YFSETQ. There are 14 residues in the CDR3.

This clonotype was seen ten or more times. The V gene is TRBV12-3 or TRBV12-4, the J gene TRBJ2-5; perhaps D is TRBD1 or TRBD2 (6 bases each). The V end was cut by 7 bases, the J end by 2 bases, with 14 bases between. The CDR3 covers 14 residues. The CDR3 region has the DNA TGTGCCAGCACCATTTCGGGGGCTCAAGAGACCCAGTACTTC. It translates to CASTISGAQETQYF.

This clonotype was found a few times. The junction departs from the called germline gene at one end, perhaps through a read error. J is TRBJ2-5 and V is TRBV2; no clear D gene. This CDR3 is built from 11 residues. From germline, CDR1 is SNHLY and CDR2 FYNNEI. CDR3 in amino acids: CASSVQQTQYF. The CDR3, as DNA: TGTGCCAGCAGTGTCCAACAGACCCAGTACTTC.

The chain employs TRBV29-1 and TRBJ2-1; 7 nucleotides agree with TRBD1. After removal of 1 base from V and 2 bases from J, the junction contained 5 bases not matched to a gene. This CDR3 is 15 amino acids long. Per germline, CDR1 SQVTM and CDR2 ANQGSEA. The CDR3: CSVEAAGGTYNEQFF. For the CDR3, the DNA is TGCAGCGTTGAAGCGGCAGGGGGTACCTACAATGAGCAGTTCTTC.

This clonotype was seen more than once but under ten times. V and J are TRBV10-3 and TRBJ2-3; D is ambiguous. In germline, CDR1 is ENHRY, CDR2 SYGVKD. The V gene lost 3 bases and the J gene lost 6 bases, with 10 bases spanning the gap. There are 13 residues in the CDR3. CDR3 DNA sequence: TGTGCCATCAGTGACCTCGCCCCGGATACGCAGTATTTT. Translation gives CAISDLAPDTQYF.

The J gene is TRBJ2-3, the V gene TRBV28, with 14 bases matching TRBD2. V was clipped by 5 bases and J by 3 bases; unmatched bases: 7. CDR1 MDHEN and CDR2 SYDVKM come from the germline V gene. The length of the CDR3 is 17 residues. CDR3 protein: CASSLRTSGGYTDTQYF. CDR3 coding DNA: TGTGCCAGCAGTCTACGGACTAGCGGGGGGTATACAGATACGCAGTATTTT.

This clonotype has only one observation. The chain combines TRBV11-2 with TRBJ2-3; 8 bases match TRBD2. With V trimmed by 4 bases and J by 7 bases, 7 bases remained unmatched. CDR3 size: 14 residues. The germline V gene has CDR1 SGHAT and CDR2 FQNNGV. This CDR3 reads CASSSPRLANTQYF. DNA for the CDR3: TGTGCCAGCAGCTCCCCGAGACTAGCGAATACGCAGTATTTT. The complete variable domain, with remaining parts taken from reference TRBV11-2 and TRBJ2-3, reads EAGVAQSPRYKIIEKRQSVAFWCNPISGHATLYWYQQILGQGPKLLIQFQNNGVVDDSQLPKDRFSAERLKGVDSTLKIQPAKLEDSAVYLCASSSPRLANTQYFGPGTRLTVL.

The V gene is TRBV6-5, the J gene TRBJ2-4; 9 bases agree with TRBD1. The V gene's germline CDR1 is MNHEY and CDR2 SVGAGI. J was trimmed by 10 bases and V by 4 bases; bases with no gene match: 11. The CDR3 is 15 residues long. CDR3 nucleotides: TGTGCCAGCAGTTCCGCCGGGACAGGGAAATCAATTCAGTACTTC. Protein product: CASSSAGTGKSIQYF.

In this sample, this clonotype turned up a few times. The chain employs TRBV4-1 and TRBJ1-2, with D possibly TRBD1 on 6 matching bases. Germline V gives CDR1 MGHRA, CDR2 YSYEKL. The CDR3 has 15 residues. V lost 4 bases and J 4 bases, leaving 16 bases between the germline ends. For the CDR3, the DNA is TGCGCCAGCAGCCCCCGAGAGGGGGATCTCTATGGCTACACCTTC. Translating it yields CASSPREGDLYGYTF.

This clonotype has a handful of counts. The V and J genes are TRBV9 and TRBJ2-5; D might be TRBD1 (6 bases). The CDR3 has 14 residues. From germline, CDR1 is SGDLS and CDR2 YYNGEE. V gave up 0 bases and J gave up 2 bases, with 8 bases separating them. The CDR3 bases are TGTGCCAGCAGCGTAGCAGGACAGCAAGAGACCCAGTACTTC. Its protein is CASSVAGQQETQYF.

This chain links TRBV3-1 with TRBJ2-5; no firm D call. V gave up 3 bases and J gave up 1 base, with 6 bases separating them. Germline values: CDR1 LGHDT, CDR2 YNNKEL (reference sequence). The CDR3 length is 13 residues. The CDR3 region is CASSQSFQETQYF. The CDR3, as DNA: TGTGCCAGCAGCCAGTCGTTCCAAGAGACCCAGTACTTC.

With respect to this clonotype: This could be a read error, since a much larger clone is one nucleotide away. The rearrangement links TRBV11-2 to TRBJ2-5, with D hard to call. The germline gives CDR1 SGHAT, CDR2 FQNNGV. V was trimmed by 0 bases and J by 11 bases, leaving 19 bases between them. The length of the CDR3 is 15 residues. CDR3 sequence reads: CASSLDFQAYNEQYF. In nucleotides, the CDR3 is TGTGCCAGCAGCTTAGATTTCCAGGCCTACAATGAGCAGTACTTC.

This clonotype was counted at least ten times. This sequence joins TRBV4-1 and TRBJ2-1; D is ambiguous. Trimming shortened V by 4 bases and J by 8 bases, and 9 bases separated the two germline ends. Germline V gene sequence: CDR1 MGHRA, CDR2 YSYEKL. This CDR3 spans 12 amino acids. The CDR3 reads CASSLLDDEQFF. The CDR3 region has the DNA TGCGCCAGCAGCCTTTTAGACGATGAGCAGTTCTTC.

This clonotype was seen a handful of times. The genes are TRBV6-6 and TRBJ2-7; 8 bases are a match to TRBD2. Trimming at V came to 6 bases and at J to 1 base, leaving 5 bases not matched to a gene. From germline, CDR1 is MNHNY and CDR2 SVGAGI (reference sequence). The CDR3 contains 14 residues. The chain's CDR3 is CASSKREGSYEQYF. For the CDR3, the DNA is TGTGCCAGCAGCAAACGGGAGGGTTCCTACGAGCAGTACTTC.